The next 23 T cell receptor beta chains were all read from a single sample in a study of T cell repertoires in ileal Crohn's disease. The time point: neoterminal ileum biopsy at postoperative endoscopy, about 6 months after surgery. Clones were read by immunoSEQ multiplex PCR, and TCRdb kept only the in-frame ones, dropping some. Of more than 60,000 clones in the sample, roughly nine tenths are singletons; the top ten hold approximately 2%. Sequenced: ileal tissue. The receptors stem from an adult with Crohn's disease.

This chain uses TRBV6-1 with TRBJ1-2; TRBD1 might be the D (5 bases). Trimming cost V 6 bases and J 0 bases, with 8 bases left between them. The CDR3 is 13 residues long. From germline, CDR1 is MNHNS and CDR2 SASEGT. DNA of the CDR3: TGTGCCAGCAGCAGGGAAGCTAACTATGGCTACACCTTC. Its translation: CASSREANYGYTF.

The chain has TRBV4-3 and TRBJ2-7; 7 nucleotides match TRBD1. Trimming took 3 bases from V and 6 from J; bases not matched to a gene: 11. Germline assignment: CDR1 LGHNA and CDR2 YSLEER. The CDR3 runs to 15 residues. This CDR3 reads CASSQGDTGAGEQYF. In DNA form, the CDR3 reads TGCGCCAGCAGCCAGGGGGACACAGGGGCCGGCGAGCAGTACTTC.

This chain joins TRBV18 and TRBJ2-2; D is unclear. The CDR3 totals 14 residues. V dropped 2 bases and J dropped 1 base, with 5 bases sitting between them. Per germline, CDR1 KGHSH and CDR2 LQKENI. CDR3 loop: CASSPLENTGELFF. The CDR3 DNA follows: TGTGCCAGCTCACCATTAGAGAACACCGGGGAGCTGTTTTTT.

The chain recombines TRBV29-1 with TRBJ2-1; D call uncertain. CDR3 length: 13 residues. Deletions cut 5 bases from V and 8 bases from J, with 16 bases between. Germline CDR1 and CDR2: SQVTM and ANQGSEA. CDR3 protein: CSVSLTESDEQFF. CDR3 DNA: TGCAGCGTTTCTCTCACGGAGTCGGATGAGCAGTTCTTC.

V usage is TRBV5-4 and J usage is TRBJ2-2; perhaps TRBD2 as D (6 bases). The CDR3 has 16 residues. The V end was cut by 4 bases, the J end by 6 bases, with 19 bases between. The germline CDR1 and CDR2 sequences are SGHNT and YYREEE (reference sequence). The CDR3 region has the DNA TGTGCCAGCAGCCCCGGCGGGTTCGGGAGTGCCGGGGAGCTGTTTTTT. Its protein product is CASSPGGFGSAGELFF.

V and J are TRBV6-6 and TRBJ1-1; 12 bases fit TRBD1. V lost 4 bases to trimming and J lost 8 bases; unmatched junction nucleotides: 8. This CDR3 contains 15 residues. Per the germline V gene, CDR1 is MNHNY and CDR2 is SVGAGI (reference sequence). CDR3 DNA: TGTGCCAGCAGTTTATCTCGGGGACAGGGGGCGGAAGCTTTCTTT. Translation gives CASSLSRGQGAEAFF.

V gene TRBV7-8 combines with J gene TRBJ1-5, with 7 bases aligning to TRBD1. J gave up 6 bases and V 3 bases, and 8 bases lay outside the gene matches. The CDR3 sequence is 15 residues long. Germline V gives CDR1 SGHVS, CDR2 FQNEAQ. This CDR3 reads CASSFGTVTAQPQHF. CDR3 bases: TGTGCCAGCAGCTTTGGGACAGTAACTGCTCAGCCCCAGCATTTT.

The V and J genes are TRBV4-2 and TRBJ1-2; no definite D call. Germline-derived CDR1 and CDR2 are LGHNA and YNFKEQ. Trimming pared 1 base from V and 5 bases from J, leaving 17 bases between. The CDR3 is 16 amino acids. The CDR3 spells CASSQGKSATPYGYTF. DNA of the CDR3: TGTGCCAGCAGCCAAGGCAAATCCGCTACTCCTTATGGCTACACCTTC.

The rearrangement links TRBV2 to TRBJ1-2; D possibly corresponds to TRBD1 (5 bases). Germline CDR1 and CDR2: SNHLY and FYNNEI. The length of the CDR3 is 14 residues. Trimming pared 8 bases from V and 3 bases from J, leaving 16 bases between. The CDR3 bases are TGTGCCAGCCCTTCGAGTGACAGAGACTATGGCTACACCTTC. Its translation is CASPSSDRDYGYTF.

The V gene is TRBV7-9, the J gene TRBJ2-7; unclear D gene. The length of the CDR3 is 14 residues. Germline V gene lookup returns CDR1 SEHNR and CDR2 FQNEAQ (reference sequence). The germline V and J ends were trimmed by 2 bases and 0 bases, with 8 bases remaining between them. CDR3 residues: CASSLSTSSYEQYF. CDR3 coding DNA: TGTGCCAGCAGCTTAAGTACGAGCTCCTACGAGCAGTACTTC. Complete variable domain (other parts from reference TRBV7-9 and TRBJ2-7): DTGVSQNPRHKITKRGQNVTFRCDPISEHNRLYWYRQTLGQGPEFLTYFQNEAQLEKSRLLSDRFSAERPKGSFSTLEIQRTEQGDSAMYLCASSLSTSSYEQYFGPGTRLTVT.

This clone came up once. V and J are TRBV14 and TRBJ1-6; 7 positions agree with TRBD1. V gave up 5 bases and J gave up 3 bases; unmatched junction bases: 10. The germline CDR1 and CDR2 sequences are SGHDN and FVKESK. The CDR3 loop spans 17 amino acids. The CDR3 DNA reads TGTGCCAGCAGCAAGAGTTCTGGGACAGTCTATAATTCACCCCTCCACTTT. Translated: CASSKSSGTVYNSPLHF. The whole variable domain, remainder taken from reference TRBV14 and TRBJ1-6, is EAGVTQFPSHSVIEKGQTVTLRCDPISGHDNLYWYRRVMGKEIKFLLHFVKESKQDESGMPNNRFLAERTGGTYSTLKVQPAELEDSGVYFCASSKSSGTVYNSPLHFGNGTRLTVT.

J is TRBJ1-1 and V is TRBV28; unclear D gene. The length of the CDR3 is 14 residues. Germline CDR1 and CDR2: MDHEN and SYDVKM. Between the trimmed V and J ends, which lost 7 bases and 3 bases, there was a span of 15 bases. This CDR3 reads CASMAPRRYTEAFF. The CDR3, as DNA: TGTGCCAGCATGGCCCCAAGAAGATACACTGAAGCTTTCTTT.

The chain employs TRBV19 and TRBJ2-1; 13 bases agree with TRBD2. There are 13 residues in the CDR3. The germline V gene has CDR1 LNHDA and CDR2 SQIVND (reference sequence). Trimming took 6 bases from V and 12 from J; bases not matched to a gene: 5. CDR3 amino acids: CASRGLAGAPQFF. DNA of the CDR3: TGTGCCAGTAGAGGACTAGCGGGAGCTCCGCAGTTCTTC.

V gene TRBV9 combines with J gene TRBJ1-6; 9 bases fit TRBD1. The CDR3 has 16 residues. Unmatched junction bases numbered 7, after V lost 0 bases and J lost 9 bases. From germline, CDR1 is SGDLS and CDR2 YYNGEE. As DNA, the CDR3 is TGTGCCAGCAGCGTAGTCCCGGGACAGGGAGCTTCACCCCTCCACTTT. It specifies CASSVVPGQGASPLHF.

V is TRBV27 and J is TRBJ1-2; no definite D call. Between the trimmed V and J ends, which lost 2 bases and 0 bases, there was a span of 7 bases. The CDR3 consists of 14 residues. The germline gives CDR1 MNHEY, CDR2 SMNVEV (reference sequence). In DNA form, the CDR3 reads TGTGCCAGCAGTTTAAGCGGGGCTAACTATGGCTACACCTTC. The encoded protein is CASSLSGANYGYTF.

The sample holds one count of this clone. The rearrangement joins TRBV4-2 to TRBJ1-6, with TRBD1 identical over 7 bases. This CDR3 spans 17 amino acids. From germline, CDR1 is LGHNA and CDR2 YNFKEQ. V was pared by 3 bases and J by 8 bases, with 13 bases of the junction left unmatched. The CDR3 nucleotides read TGTGCCAGCAGCCAGAGAAGACAGGGAATCGACGATTCACCCCTCCACTTT. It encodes CASSQRRQGIDDSPLHF.

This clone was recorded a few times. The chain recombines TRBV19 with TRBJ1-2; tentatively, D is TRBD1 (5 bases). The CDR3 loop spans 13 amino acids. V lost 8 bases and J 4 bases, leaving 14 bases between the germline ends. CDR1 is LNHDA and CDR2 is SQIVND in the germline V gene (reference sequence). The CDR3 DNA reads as TGTGCCAGTTGCCGAGACAGCCTCTATGGCTACACCTTC. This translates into CASCRDSLYGYTF.

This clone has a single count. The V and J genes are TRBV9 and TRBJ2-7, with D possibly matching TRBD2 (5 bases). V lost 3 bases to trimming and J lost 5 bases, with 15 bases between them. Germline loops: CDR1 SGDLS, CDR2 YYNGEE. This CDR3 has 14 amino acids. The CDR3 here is CASSAFSTRDEQYF. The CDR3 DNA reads TGTGCCAGCAGCGCTTTTTCGACGAGGGACGAGCAGTACTTC.

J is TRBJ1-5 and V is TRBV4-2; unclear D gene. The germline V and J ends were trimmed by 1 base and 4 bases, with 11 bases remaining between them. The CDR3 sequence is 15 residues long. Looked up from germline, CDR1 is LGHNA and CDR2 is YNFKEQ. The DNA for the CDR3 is TGTGCCAGCAGCCAAGGAGCAGGCGTTAATCAGCCCCAGCATTTT. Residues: CASSQGAGVNQPQHF.

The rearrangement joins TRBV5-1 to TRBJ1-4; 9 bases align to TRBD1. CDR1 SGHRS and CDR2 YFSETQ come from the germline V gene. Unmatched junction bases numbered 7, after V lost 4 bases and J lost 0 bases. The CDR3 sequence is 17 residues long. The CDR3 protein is CASSPGQGITTNEKLFF. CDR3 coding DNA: TGCGCCAGCAGCCCAGGACAGGGGATTACAACTAATGAAAAACTGTTTTTT.

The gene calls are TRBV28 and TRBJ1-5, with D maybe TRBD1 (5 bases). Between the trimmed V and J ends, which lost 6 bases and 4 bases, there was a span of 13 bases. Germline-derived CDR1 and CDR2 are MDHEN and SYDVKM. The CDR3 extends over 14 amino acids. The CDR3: CASRGGESNQPQHF. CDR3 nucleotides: TGTGCCAGCAGGGGAGGGGAGAGTAATCAGCCCCAGCATTTT.

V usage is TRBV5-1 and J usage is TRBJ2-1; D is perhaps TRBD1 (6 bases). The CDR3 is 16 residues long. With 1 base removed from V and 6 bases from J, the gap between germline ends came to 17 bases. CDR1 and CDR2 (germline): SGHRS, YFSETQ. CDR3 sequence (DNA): TGCGCCAGCAGCTTGTTTGGGACAAAGGGTTCCAATGAGCAGTTCTTC. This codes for CASSLFGTKGSNEQFF.

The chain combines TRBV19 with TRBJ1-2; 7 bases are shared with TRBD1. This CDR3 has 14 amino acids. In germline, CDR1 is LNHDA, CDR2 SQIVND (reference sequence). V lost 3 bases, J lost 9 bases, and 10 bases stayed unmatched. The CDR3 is CASSILGTALSYTF. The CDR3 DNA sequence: TGTGCCAGTAGTATCCTTGGGACAGCCCTGAGCTACACCTTC.